This T cell receptor (beta chain) comes out of a study of OX40 agonist ivuxolimab in advanced cancers. Study overall: Enrolled patients in dose escalation had cancers that were hepatocellular carcinoma, melanoma, renal cell or head and neck cancer. Participants, roughly 80% male, averaged roughly 60 years of age, ranging from 23 to 79. Notes on the study in general: Clones of CD4+ and CD8+ blood T cells grew by week 6 at doses of 0.1 to 3.0 mg/kg. Individuals who were partial responders at 0.1-3.0 mg/kg had clonal expansion that ranked among the lowest.

To note about this clone: Its target is not known.

This CDR3 has 13 amino acids. Between the trimmed V and J ends, which lost 3 bases and 2 bases, there was a span of 6 bases. Germline-derived CDR1 and CDR2 are KGHSH and LQKENI. Sequencing used immunoSEQ multiplex PCR; TCRdb keeps in-frame clones, though not all of them. The table lists some 100,000 clones, 80% to 85% of them singletons. V is TRBV18 and J is TRBJ2-3; D remains unclear. This receptor was taken from an adult with an advanced solid tumor such as melanoma, head and neck, liver or kidney cancer. This material consisted of CD4+ or CD8+ T cells sorted from blood, taken in a trial of the OX40 agonist ivuxolimab. The CDR3 spells CASSPDATDTQYF. The CDR3 coding sequence is TGTGCCAGCTCACCGGACGCCACAGATACGCAGTATTTT.